This T cell receptor beta chain was sequenced in a study of shared T cell receptors in the human thymus. Here immunoSEQ multiplex PCR was the method, and the copy in TCRdb shows in-frame clones only, minus some. The sample consists of hundreds of thousands of clones, roughly 90% of them appearing once. The sample was also linked to a second study, of human thymus T cells. In that study: It was from resections taken during corrective heart surgery that the thymus tissue came.

This clonotype originated in a boy less than two years old with a congenital heart defect. The specimen was thymocytes.

The CDR3 is CASSLRGARNLNTGELFF. The DNA for the CDR3 is TGCGCCAGCAGCCTCCGGGGGGCACGTAACTTGAACACCGGGGAGCTGTTTTTT. V usage is TRBV4-1 and J usage is TRBJ2-2; TRBD2 might be the D (7 bases). Per germline, CDR1 MGHRA and CDR2 YSYEKL. V lost 4 bases, J lost 1 base, and 19 bases lay in between. The CDR3 runs 18 residues.